This TCR beta chain was sequenced in a study of T cell changes during pregnancy in multiple sclerosis. Germline CDR1 MGHRA, CDR2 YSYEKL. The CDR3 is made up of 17 amino acids. V lost 0 bases to trimming and J lost 2 bases, with 14 bases between them. The protocol was immunoSEQ multiplex PCR, while the TCRdb copy is restricted to in-frame clones and leaves out a portion. The sample holds under 50,000 clones, 75% to 95% seen once. This clone was recorded only once. Material: CD8+ T cells from peripheral blood mononuclear cells, obtained in the second trimester of pregnancy. This chain joins TRBV4-1 and TRBJ1-5; no reliable D call. This receptor was obtained from a female donor with multiple sclerosis, enrolled in a pregnancy study. CDR3 protein: CASSQDVGGIGNQPQHF. The CDR3 bases are TGCGCCAGCAGCCAAGATGTCGGCGGTATTGGCAATCAGCCCCAGCATTTT.